The clone carrying this T cell receptor (beta chain) came up once. The germline V and J ends were trimmed by 4 bases and 7 bases, with 17 bases remaining between them. CDR1 and CDR2 (germline): LNHDA, SQIVND (reference sequence). There are 14 residues in the CDR3. Methods used by the authors: The assay estimated nucleated cells by amplifying reference gene primers. Sequencing was performed with immunoSEQ multiplex PCR; in TCRdb, only in-frame clones are kept and a portion is missing. For V, J and clone size, that table is used; D and trimming come from the DNA. The data hold roughly 150,000 clones, with approximately 92% observed a single time. This specimen belongs to a study of blood T cell repertoires in COVID-19. The wider study: Spain, Italy and the United States supplied samples that represented acute and convalescent COVID-19. PBMCs, B-cell-depleted T cells, or T cells provided the cDNA or gDNA that made up the material.

This receptor was obtained from a woman in her 40s with acute or convalescent COVID-19. J is TRBJ2-7 and V is TRBV19; tentative D call: TRBD2 (6 bases). What was sequenced was peripheral blood. The CDR3 sequence is CASSSSHSGLEQYF. In DNA, the CDR3 is TGTGCCAGTAGTAGTTCTCACTCGGGACTTGAGCAGTACTTC.